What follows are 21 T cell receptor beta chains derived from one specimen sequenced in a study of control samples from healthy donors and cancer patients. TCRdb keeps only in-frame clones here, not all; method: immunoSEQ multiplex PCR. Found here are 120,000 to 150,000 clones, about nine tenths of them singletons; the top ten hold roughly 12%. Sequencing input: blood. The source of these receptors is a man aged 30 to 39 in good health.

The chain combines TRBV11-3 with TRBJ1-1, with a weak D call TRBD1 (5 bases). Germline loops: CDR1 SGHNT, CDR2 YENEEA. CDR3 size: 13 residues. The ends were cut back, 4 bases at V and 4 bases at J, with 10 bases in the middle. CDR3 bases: TGTGCCAGCAGCTCGAGCGACAGCACTGAAGCTTTCTTT. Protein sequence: CASSSSDSTEAFF.

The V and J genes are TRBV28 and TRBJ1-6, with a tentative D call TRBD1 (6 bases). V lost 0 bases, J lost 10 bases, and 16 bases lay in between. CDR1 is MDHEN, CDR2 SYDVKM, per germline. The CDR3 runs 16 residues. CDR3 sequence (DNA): TGTGCCAGCAGTTTATGGAGGGGACAAAAGGGATCACCCCTCCACTTT. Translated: CASSLWRGQKGSPLHF.

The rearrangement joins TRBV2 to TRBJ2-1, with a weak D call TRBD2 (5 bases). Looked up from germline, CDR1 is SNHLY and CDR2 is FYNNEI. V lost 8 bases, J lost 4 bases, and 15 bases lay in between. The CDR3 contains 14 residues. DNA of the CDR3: TGTGCCAGCTGCACCGATGGCGGGTACAATGAGCAGTTCTTC. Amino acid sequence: CASCTDGGYNEQFF.

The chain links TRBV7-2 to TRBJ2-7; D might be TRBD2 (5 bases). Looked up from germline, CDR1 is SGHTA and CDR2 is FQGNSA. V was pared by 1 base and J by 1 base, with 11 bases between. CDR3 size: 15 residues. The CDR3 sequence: CASSLDSSGSYEQYF. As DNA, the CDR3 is TGTGCCAGCAGCTTAGACTCATCGGGGTCCTACGAGCAGTACTTC. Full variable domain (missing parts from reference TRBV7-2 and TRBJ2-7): GAGVSQSPSNKVTEKGKDVELRCDPISGHTALYWYRQSLGQGLEFLIYFQGNSAPDKSGLPSDRFSAERTGGSVSTLTIQRTQQEDSAVYLCASSLDSSGSYEQYFGPGTRLTVT.

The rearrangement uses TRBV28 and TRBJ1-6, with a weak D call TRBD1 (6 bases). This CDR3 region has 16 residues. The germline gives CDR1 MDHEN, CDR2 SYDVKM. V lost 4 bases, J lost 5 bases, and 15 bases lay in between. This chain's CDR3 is CASSSPSGQNNSPLHF. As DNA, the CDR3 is TGTGCCAGCAGTTCCCCCTCGGGACAAAATAATTCACCCCTCCACTTT.

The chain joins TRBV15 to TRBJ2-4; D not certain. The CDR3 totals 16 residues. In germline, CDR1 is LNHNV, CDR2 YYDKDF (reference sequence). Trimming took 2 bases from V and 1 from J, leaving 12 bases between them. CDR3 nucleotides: TGTGCCACCAGCAGAAGTCCACAAGGGGCCAAAAACATTCAGTACTTC. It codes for CATSRSPQGAKNIQYF.

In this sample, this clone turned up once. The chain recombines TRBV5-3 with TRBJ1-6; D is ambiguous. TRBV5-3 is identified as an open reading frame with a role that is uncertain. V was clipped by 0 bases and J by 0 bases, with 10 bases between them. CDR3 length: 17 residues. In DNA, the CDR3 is TGTGCCAGAAGCTTGGTTTTGGGAAGCTCCTATAATTCACCCCTCCACTTT. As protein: CARSLVLGSSYNSPLHF.

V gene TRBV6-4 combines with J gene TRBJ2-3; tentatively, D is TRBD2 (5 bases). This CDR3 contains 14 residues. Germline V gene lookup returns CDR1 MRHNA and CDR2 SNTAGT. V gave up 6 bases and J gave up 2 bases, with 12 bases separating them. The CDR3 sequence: CASSASRDTDTQYF. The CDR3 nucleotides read TGTGCCAGCAGCGCTAGCCGCGACACAGATACGCAGTATTTT.

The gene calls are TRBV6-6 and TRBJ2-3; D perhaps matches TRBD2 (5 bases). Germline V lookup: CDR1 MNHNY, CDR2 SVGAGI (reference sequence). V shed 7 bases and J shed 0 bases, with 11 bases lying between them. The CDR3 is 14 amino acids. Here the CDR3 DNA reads TGTGCCAGCACCCCCATAGCGAGCACAGATACGCAGTATTTT. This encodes CASTPIASTDTQYF.

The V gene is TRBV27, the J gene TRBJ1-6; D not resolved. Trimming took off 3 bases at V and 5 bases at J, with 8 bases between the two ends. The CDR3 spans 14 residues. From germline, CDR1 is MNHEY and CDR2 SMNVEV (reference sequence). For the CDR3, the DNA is TGTGCCAGCAGTTTTGGCGTCGATAATTCACCCCTCCACTTT. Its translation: CASSFGVDNSPLHF.

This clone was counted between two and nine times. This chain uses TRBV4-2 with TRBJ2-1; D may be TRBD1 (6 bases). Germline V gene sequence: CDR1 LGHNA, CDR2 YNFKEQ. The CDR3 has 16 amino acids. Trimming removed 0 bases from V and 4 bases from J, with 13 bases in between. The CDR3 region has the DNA TGTGCCAGCAGCCAAGATCAGGCGACAGGATACAATGAGCAGTTCTTC. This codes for CASSQDQATGYNEQFF.

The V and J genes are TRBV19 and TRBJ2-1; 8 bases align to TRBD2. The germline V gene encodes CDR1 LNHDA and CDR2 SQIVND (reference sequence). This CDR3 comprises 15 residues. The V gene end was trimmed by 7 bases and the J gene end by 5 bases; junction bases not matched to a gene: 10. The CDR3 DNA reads TGTGCCAGTACGAGGGGACTAGGTAGAAACAATGAGCAGTTCTTC. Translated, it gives CASTRGLGRNNEQFF.

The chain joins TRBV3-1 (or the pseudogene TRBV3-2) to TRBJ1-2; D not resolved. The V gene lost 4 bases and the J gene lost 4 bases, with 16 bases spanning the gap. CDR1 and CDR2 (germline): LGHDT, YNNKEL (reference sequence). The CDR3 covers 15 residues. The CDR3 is CASSLVLPVIYGYTF. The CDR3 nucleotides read TGTGCCAGCAGCCTAGTCCTCCCAGTAATCTATGGCTACACCTTC.

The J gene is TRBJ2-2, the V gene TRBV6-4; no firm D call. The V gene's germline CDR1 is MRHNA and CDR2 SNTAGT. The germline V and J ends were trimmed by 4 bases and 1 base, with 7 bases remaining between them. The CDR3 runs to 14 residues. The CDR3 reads CASSGAENTGELFF. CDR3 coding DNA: TGTGCCAGCAGTGGGGCAGAGAACACCGGGGAGCTGTTTTTT.

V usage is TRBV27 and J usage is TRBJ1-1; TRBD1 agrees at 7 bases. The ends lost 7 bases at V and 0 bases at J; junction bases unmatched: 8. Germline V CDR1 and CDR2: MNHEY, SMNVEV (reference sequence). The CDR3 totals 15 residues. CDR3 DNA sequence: TGTGCCAGCATAAGGACAGGAATCATGAACACTGAAGCTTTCTTT. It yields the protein CASIRTGIMNTEAFF.

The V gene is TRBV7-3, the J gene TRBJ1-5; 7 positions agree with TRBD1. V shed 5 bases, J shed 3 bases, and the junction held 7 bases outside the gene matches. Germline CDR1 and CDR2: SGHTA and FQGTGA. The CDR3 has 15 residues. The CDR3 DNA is TGTGCCAGCAGCACCCAGACAGGGCACAATCAGCCCCAGCATTTT. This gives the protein CASSTQTGHNQPQHF.

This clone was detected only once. The CDR3 region has the DNA TGCGCCAGCAGCTTGGCCAGCAGCGAGCAGTACTTC. Its translation: CASSLASSEQYF. This sequence joins TRBV5-1 and TRBJ2-7; no definite D call. CDR1 and CDR2 (germline): SGHRS, YFSETQ. The CDR3 runs 12 residues. V was shortened by 0 bases and J by 6 bases, with 7 bases between the two germline ends.

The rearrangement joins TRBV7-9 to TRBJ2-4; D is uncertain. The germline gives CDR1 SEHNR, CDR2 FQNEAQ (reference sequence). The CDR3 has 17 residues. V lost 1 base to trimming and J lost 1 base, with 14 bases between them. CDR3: CASSLGGGPRAKNIQYF. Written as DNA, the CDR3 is TGTGCCAGCAGCTTAGGCGGCGGACCTAGGGCCAAAAACATTCAGTACTTC.

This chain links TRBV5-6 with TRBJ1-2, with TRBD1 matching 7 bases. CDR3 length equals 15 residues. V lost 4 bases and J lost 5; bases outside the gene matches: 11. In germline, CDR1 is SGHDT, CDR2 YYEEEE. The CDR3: CASSQFETGRYGYTF. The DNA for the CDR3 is TGTGCCAGCAGCCAATTTGAGACAGGGCGGTATGGCTACACCTTC.

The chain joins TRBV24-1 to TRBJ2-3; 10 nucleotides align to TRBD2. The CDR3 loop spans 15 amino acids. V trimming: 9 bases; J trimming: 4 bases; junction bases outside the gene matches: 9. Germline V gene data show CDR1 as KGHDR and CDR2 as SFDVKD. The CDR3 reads CATRRGSGGADTQYF. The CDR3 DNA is TGTGCCACCCGCCGGGGCAGCGGGGGGGCAGATACGCAGTATTTT.

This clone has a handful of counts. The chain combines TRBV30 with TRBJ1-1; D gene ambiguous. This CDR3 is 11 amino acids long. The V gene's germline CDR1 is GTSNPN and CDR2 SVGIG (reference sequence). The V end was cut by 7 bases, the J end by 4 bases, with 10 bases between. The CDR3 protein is CAYGRGTEAFF. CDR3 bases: TGTGCCTATGGTAGAGGCACTGAAGCTTTCTTT.